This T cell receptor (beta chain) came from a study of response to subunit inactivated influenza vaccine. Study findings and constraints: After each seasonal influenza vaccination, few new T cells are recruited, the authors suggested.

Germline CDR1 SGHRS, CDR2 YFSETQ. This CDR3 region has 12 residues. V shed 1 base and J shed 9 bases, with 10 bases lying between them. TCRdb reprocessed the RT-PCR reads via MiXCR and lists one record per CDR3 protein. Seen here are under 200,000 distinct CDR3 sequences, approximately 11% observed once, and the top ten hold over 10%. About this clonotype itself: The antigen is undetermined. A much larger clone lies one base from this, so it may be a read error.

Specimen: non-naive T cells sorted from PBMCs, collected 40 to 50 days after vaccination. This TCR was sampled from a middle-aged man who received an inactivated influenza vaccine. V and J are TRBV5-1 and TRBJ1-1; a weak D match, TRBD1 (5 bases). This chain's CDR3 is CASSLQGTKAFF. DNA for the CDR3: TGCGCCAGCAGCTTGCAAGGGACTAAAGCTTTCTTT.